This TCR beta chain was identified during a study of CD8 T cells in ankylosing spondylitis. This clonotype was found many times. The CDR3 extends over 11 amino acids. V was pared by 5 bases and J by 5 bases, with 9 bases between. From germline, CDR1 is DFQATT and CDR2 SNEGSKA (reference sequence). One entry per CDR3 protein results from TCRdb running MiXCR on the 5' RACE reads. The profile shows 200,000 to 300,000 distinct CDR3 sequences, over 8.5% of them singletons. The sequence was obtained from a male donor with ankylosing spondylitis or in good health (not recorded which). Sequenced input: blood, either unsorted or a sorted T cell fraction (not recorded which). The chain links TRBV20-1 to TRBJ1-1; D is uncertain. Written as DNA, the CDR3 is TGCAGTGCTGTTTTGAGAACTGAAGCTTTCTTT. This gives the protein CSAVLRTEAFF.